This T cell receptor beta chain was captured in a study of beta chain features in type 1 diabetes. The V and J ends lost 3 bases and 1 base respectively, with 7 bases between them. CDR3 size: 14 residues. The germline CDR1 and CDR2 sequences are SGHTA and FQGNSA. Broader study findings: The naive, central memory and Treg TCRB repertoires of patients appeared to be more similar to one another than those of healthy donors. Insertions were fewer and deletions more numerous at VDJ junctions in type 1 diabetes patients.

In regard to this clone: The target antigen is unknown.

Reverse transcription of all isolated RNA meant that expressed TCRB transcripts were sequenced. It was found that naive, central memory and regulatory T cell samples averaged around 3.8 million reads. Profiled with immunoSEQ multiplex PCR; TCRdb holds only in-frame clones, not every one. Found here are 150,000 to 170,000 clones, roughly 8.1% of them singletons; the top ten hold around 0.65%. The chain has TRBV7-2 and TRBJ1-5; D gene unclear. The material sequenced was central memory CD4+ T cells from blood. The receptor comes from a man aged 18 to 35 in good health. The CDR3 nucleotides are TGTGCCAGCAGCTTGCGTATGAGCAATCAGCCCCAGCATTTT. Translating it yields CASSLRMSNQPQHF.